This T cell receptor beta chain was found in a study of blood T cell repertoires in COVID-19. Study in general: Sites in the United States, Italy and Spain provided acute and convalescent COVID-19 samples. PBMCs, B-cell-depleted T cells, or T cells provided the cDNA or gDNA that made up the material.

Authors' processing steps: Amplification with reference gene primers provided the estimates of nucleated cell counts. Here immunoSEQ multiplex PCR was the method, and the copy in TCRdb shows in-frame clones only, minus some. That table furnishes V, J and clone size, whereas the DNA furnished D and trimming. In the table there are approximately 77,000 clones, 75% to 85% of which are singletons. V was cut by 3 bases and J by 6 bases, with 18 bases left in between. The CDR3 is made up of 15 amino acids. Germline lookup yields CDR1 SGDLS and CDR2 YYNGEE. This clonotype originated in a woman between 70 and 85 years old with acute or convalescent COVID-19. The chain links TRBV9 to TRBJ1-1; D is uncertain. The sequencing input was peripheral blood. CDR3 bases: TGTGCCAGCAGCGCCCTCCCGACTACCCAGGCTGAAGCTTTCTTT. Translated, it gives CASSALPTTQAEAFF.